This TCR beta chain appears in the sequencing data of a study of blood T cell repertoires in COVID-19. Across the whole study: T cells, B-cell-depleted T cells, or PBMCs supplied cDNA or gDNA.

The count of this clone is one. CDR1 is SGHDN and CDR2 is FVKESK in the germline V gene. The length of the CDR3 is 15 residues. The trim removed 1 base at V and 8 bases at J, leaving 5 bases unmatched. Assay: immunoSEQ multiplex PCR; the TCRdb copy retains only in-frame clones and omits some. Among around 260,000 clones listed, 80% to 95% were seen once. Sequencing used PBMCs or T cells enriched from blood (not recorded which). The sequence was obtained from a woman in her 30s who had recovered from COVID-19. The V gene is TRBV14, the J gene TRBJ2-1; 10 bases are a match to TRBD1. CDR3 protein: CASSQGGTGVDEQFF. The CDR3 nucleotides are TGTGCCAGCAGCCAAGGGGGGACAGGGGTCGATGAGCAGTTCTTC.